This is a list of T cell receptor beta chains from one sample in a study of human T cells and chemical hapten exposure. TCRdb itself ran the RACE reads through MiXCR, one entry per CDR3 protein. The sample has some 300,000 distinct CDR3 sequences, approximately 5% seen once. Sequenced material: whole blood, taken in connection with sensitization to the hapten diphenylcyclopropenone (DPC). These TCRs come from a woman between 18 and 29 years old with alopecia areata. Some clones in this sample may be carry-over from other donors' samples. CDR3s include the opening cysteine and the closing phenylalanine or tryptophan. The D gene is left open where the match is weak. The size of a clone is reported for some rows only, either as once, few or many, or as a class for expanded clones.

cdr3_aa: CASSLGSGGKTQYF
cdr3_nt: TGCGCCAGCAGCTTGGGTAGCGGGGGGAAGACCCAGTACTTC
clone_size: -
j_call: TRBJ2-5
v_call: TRBV5-1
d_call: TRBD2

cdr3_aa: CASSLAGGTSTDTQYF
cdr3_nt: TGTGCCAGCAGCTTAGCGGGCGGAACTAGCACAGATACGCAGTATTTT
clone_size: -
j_call: TRBJ2-3
v_call: TRBV7-8
d_call: -

cdr3_aa: CASSQFTGELFF
cdr3_nt: TGCGCCAGCAGCCAATTCACCGGGGAGCTGTTTTTT
clone_size: few
j_call: TRBJ2-2
v_call: TRBV4-3
d_call: -

cdr3_aa: CASSQDPGSFTDTQYF
cdr3_nt: TGCGCCAGCAGCCAAGATCCGGGATCGTTCACAGATACGCAGTATTTT
clone_size: many
j_call: TRBJ2-3
v_call: TRBV4-3
d_call: -

cdr3_aa: CASSLELDVAFF
cdr3_nt: TGTGCCAGCAGCTTAGAACTGGATGTAGCTTTCTTT
clone_size: few
j_call: TRBJ1-1
v_call: TRBV7-9
d_call: -

cdr3_aa: CASSPPGGVGTSKYF
cdr3_nt: TGTGCCAGCTCACCACCTGGTGGGGTGGGAACGAGCAAGTACTTC
clone_size: few
j_call: TRBJ2-7
v_call: TRBV18
d_call: -

cdr3_aa: CASSLGTGAFEGYTF
cdr3_nt: TGTGCCAGCAGCTTAGGGACAGGGGCGTTCGAAGGCTACACCTTC
clone_size: few
j_call: TRBJ1-2
v_call: TRBV7-9
d_call: TRBD1

cdr3_aa: CASSSRGGDNSPLHF
cdr3_nt: TGCGCCAGCAGCTCTCGCGGGGGAGATAATTCACCCCTCCACTTT
clone_size: many
j_call: TRBJ1-6
v_call: TRBV5-1
d_call: -

cdr3_aa: CASRALDGQEPQHF
cdr3_nt: TGTGCCAGCAGGGCCCTGGACGGTCAGGAGCCCCAGCATTTT
clone_size: -
j_call: TRBJ1-5
v_call: TRBV5-8
d_call: -

cdr3_aa: CSVGTGISYNEQFF
cdr3_nt: TGCAGCGTAGGGACAGGGATCTCCTACAATGAGCAGTTCTTC
clone_size: many
j_call: TRBJ2-1
v_call: TRBV29-1
d_call: TRBD1

cdr3_aa: CASSQRVYGANVLTF
cdr3_nt: TGCGCCAGCAGCCAAAGGGTGTATGGGGCCAACGTCCTGACTTTC
clone_size: -
j_call: TRBJ2-6
v_call: TRBV14
d_call: -

cdr3_aa: CASSLSSSYSNQPQHF
cdr3_nt: TGTGCCAGCAGTTTATCCAGCAGTTATAGCAATCAGCCCCAGCATTTT
clone_size: few
j_call: TRBJ1-5
v_call: TRBV28
d_call: -

cdr3_aa: CASRYPGANSEKLFF
cdr3_nt: TGTGCCAGCAGGTATCCGGGGGCCAATTCGGAAAAACTGTTTTTT
clone_size: few
j_call: TRBJ1-4
v_call: TRBV6-2/TRBV6-3
d_call: -

cdr3_aa: CASSWGQEAYGYTF
cdr3_nt: TGTGCCAGCAGCTGGGGACAGGAGGCCTATGGCTACACCTTC
clone_size: few
j_call: TRBJ1-2
v_call: TRBV11-2
d_call: TRBD1

cdr3_aa: CASTSFGQNQPQHF
cdr3_nt: TGTGCCAGCACCTCTTTCGGGCAGAATCAGCCCCAGCATTTT
clone_size: -
j_call: TRBJ1-5
v_call: TRBV12-3/TRBV12-4
d_call: -

cdr3_aa: CSARDPGQAPSSYNSPLHF
cdr3_nt: TGCAGTGCTAGAGATCCGGGACAGGCCCCGAGCTCCTATAATTCACCCCTCCACTTT
clone_size: -
j_call: TRBJ1-6
v_call: TRBV20-1
d_call: TRBD1

cdr3_aa: CASSLWGEGTEAFF
cdr3_nt: TGTGCCAGCAGCTTGTGGGGGGAGGGCACTGAAGCTTTCTTT
clone_size: many
j_call: TRBJ1-1
v_call: TRBV5-4
d_call: -

cdr3_aa: CASSPPEGGNSNQPQHF
cdr3_nt: TGTGCCAGCTCACCTCCCGAGGGAGGGAATAGCAATCAGCCCCAGCATTTT
clone_size: many
j_call: TRBJ1-5
v_call: TRBV18
d_call: -

cdr3_aa: CASSQVRDSQETQYF
cdr3_nt: TGCGCCAGCAGCCAAGTCCGGGACTCCCAAGAGACCCAGTACTTC
clone_size: -
j_call: TRBJ2-5
v_call: TRBV4-3
d_call: -

cdr3_aa: CASSEGEQYF
cdr3_nt: TGTGCCAGCAGTGAGGGCGAGCAGTACTTC
clone_size: many
j_call: TRBJ2-7
v_call: TRBV6-1
d_call: -

cdr3_aa: CASSSLTGGNNEQFF
cdr3_nt: TGTGCCAGCAGCAGCCTGACAGGGGGGAACAATGAGCAGTTCTTC
clone_size: many
j_call: TRBJ2-1
v_call: TRBV3-1
d_call: TRBD1

cdr3_aa: CASSLISYEQYF
cdr3_nt: TGTGCCAGCAGCTTAATTTCCTACGAGCAGTACTTC
clone_size: -
j_call: TRBJ2-7
v_call: TRBV7-9
d_call: -

cdr3_aa: CASSYRERYEQYF
cdr3_nt: TGTGCCAGCAGTTACAGGGAGAGGTACGAGCAGTACTTC
clone_size: -
j_call: TRBJ2-7
v_call: TRBV6-5
d_call: -

cdr3_aa: CASRWTRTSEDTRSIDTQYF
cdr3_nt: TGCGCCAGCCGTTGGACCAGGACTAGCGAGGATACCCGAAGCATAGATACGCAGTATTTT
clone_size: -
j_call: TRBJ2-3
v_call: TRBV5-1
d_call: TRBD2

cdr3_aa: CASQPGPEETQYF
cdr3_nt: TGTGCCAGCCAGCCCGGGCCCGAAGAGACCCAGTACTTC
clone_size: few
j_call: TRBJ2-5
v_call: TRBV12-3/TRBV12-4
d_call: -

cdr3_aa: CSALGQGEFSNYGYTF
cdr3_nt: TGCAGTGCCCTAGGACAGGGGGAGTTCTCTAACTATGGCTACACCTTC
clone_size: many
j_call: TRBJ1-2
v_call: TRBV20-1
d_call: TRBD1

cdr3_aa: CASSEAPRDRPQHF
cdr3_nt: TGTGCCAGCAGTGAAGCGCCACGGGACCGGCCCCAGCATTTT
clone_size: few
j_call: TRBJ1-5
v_call: TRBV6-1
d_call: -

cdr3_aa: CASWSGDWYTEAFF
cdr3_nt: TGTGCCAGCTGGTCGGGGGATTGGTACACTGAAGCTTTCTTT
clone_size: many
j_call: TRBJ1-1
v_call: TRBV2
d_call: -

cdr3_aa: CASGPWTGGAEAFF
cdr3_nt: TGTGCTAGTGGCCCGTGGACAGGGGGGGCTGAAGCTTTCTTT
clone_size: -
j_call: TRBJ1-1
v_call: TRBV12-5
d_call: TRBD1

cdr3_aa: CASSYIGATGELFF
cdr3_nt: TGTGCCAGCAGTTATATCGGGGCTACCGGGGAGCTGTTTTTT
clone_size: -
j_call: TRBJ2-2
v_call: TRBV6-5
d_call: -

cdr3_aa: CASSPRTGEKLFF
cdr3_nt: TGTGCCAGCAGTCCCCGGACAGGAGAAAAACTGTTTTTT
clone_size: few
j_call: TRBJ1-4
v_call: TRBV27
d_call: TRBD1

cdr3_aa: CASSNHRGQGGNQPQHF
cdr3_nt: TGTGCCAGCAGCAATCACCGAGGGCAGGGGGGCAATCAGCCCCAGCATTTT
clone_size: -
j_call: TRBJ1-5
v_call: TRBV6-2/TRBV6-3
d_call: TRBD1

cdr3_aa: CASSTRTGGKSSEAFF
cdr3_nt: TGTGCCAGCAGCACGCGGACAGGGGGCAAATCAAGTGAAGCTTTCTTT
clone_size: -
j_call: TRBJ1-1
v_call: TRBV11-2
d_call: TRBD1

cdr3_aa: CASSIRDRGGYEQYF
cdr3_nt: TGTGCCAGCAGCATCCGGGACAGGGGGGGCTACGAGCAGTACTTC
clone_size: -
j_call: TRBJ2-7
v_call: TRBV5-5
d_call: TRBD1

cdr3_aa: CASTITSSYNEQFF
cdr3_nt: TGTGCCAGCACAATAACTAGCTCCTACAATGAGCAGTTCTTC
clone_size: few
j_call: TRBJ2-1
v_call: TRBV6-2/TRBV6-3
d_call: -

cdr3_aa: CASSGGPLQGGYTEAFF
cdr3_nt: TGCGCCAGCAGCGGGGGACCCCTCCAGGGCGGATATACTGAAGCTTTCTTT
clone_size: few
j_call: TRBJ1-1
v_call: TRBV5-1
d_call: -

cdr3_aa: CASTPTRGGPTDTQYF
cdr3_nt: TGTGCCAGCACTCCTACTCGCGGGGGGCCAACAGATACGCAGTATTTT
clone_size: few
j_call: TRBJ2-3
v_call: TRBV28
d_call: TRBD2

cdr3_aa: CASSREQGTKNIQYF
cdr3_nt: TGTGCCAGCTCCCGTGAACAGGGGACCAAAAACATTCAGTACTTC
clone_size: many
j_call: TRBJ2-4
v_call: TRBV18
d_call: TRBD1

cdr3_aa: CASSPTDGGYTEAFF
cdr3_nt: TGTGCCAGCAGCCCCACCGATGGGGGGTATACTGAAGCTTTCTTT
clone_size: -
j_call: TRBJ1-1
v_call: TRBV7-3
d_call: -

cdr3_aa: CASSQGDAGELFF
cdr3_nt: TGTGCCAGCAGCCAAGGTGACGCCGGGGAGCTGTTTTTT
clone_size: many
j_call: TRBJ2-2
v_call: TRBV3-1
d_call: -

cdr3_aa: CASSLGPFYGYTF
cdr3_nt: TGTGCCAGCAGTTTAGGCCCGTTCTATGGCTACACCTTC
clone_size: few
j_call: TRBJ1-2
v_call: TRBV12-3/TRBV12-4
d_call: -

cdr3_aa: CASSQDEGVPLHF
cdr3_nt: TGTGCCAGCAGCCAAGATGAAGGGGTTCCCCTCCACTTT
clone_size: -
j_call: TRBJ1-6
v_call: TRBV3-1
d_call: -

cdr3_aa: CASSLAGLGASGANVLTF
cdr3_nt: TGCGCCAGCAGCTTGGCCGGTCTCGGGGCCTCTGGGGCCAACGTCCTGACTTTC
clone_size: -
j_call: TRBJ2-6
v_call: TRBV5-1
d_call: -

cdr3_aa: CASSEGFSPEFF
cdr3_nt: TGTGCCAGCAGTGAAGGGTTCAGCCCCGAGTTCTTC
clone_size: once
j_call: TRBJ2-1
v_call: TRBV2
d_call: -

cdr3_aa: CASSRLTTNEKLFF
cdr3_nt: TGTGCCAGCAGCCGCCTCACGACTAATGAAAAACTGTTTTTT
clone_size: few
j_call: TRBJ1-4
v_call: TRBV5-6
d_call: -

cdr3_aa: CASSLGQGGVYGYTF
cdr3_nt: TGTGCCAGCAGCCTAGGACAGGGGGGCGTCTATGGCTACACCTTC
clone_size: many
j_call: TRBJ1-2
v_call: TRBV7-9
d_call: TRBD1

cdr3_aa: CASSLGGQGANEKLFF
cdr3_nt: TGTGCCAGCAGCTTAGGCGGCCAGGGAGCTAATGAAAAACTGTTTTTT
clone_size: few
j_call: TRBJ1-4
v_call: TRBV7-9
d_call: -

cdr3_aa: CASSDTLTGEECQPQHF
cdr3_nt: TGTGCCAGCAGTGATACTCTTACAGGGGAAGAGTGTCAGCCCCAGCATTTT
clone_size: few
j_call: TRBJ1-5
v_call: TRBV6-4
d_call: TRBD1

cdr3_aa: CASSVSPGQPQHF
cdr3_nt: TGTGCCAGCAGCGTGAGCCCCGGGCAGCCCCAGCATTTT
clone_size: many
j_call: TRBJ1-5
v_call: TRBV9
d_call: -

cdr3_aa: CATSGEEEKLFF
cdr3_nt: TGTGCCACCAGTGGCGAGGAGGAAAAACTGTTTTTT
clone_size: few
j_call: TRBJ1-4
v_call: TRBV24-1
d_call: -

cdr3_aa: CASLQGDRSGELFF
cdr3_nt: TGTGCCAGCTTACAGGGAGATCGGTCCGGGGAGCTGTTTTTT
clone_size: -
j_call: TRBJ2-2
v_call: TRBV6-2/TRBV6-3
d_call: -

cdr3_aa: CASSVGGANVLTF
cdr3_nt: TGTGCCAGCAGCGTAGGCGGGGCCAACGTCCTGACTTTC
clone_size: few
j_call: TRBJ2-6
v_call: TRBV9
d_call: -

cdr3_aa: CASREGSYNSPLHF
cdr3_nt: TGTGCCAGCAGAGAGGGGTCCTATAATTCACCCCTCCACTTT
clone_size: many
j_call: TRBJ1-6
v_call: TRBV3-1
d_call: -

cdr3_aa: CASSWDGGGTEAFF
cdr3_nt: TGCGCCAGCAGCTGGGACGGGGGCGGCACTGAAGCTTTCTTT
clone_size: few
j_call: TRBJ1-1
v_call: TRBV5-1
d_call: -